These T cell receptor beta chains were read from a single sample in a study of blood T cell repertoires in COVID-19. Produced via immunoSEQ multiplex PCR; TCRdb's table is partial and in-frame only. The table has under 300,000 clones, roughly 90% seen once; the top ten hold approximately 2.3%. The specimen was peripheral blood. These receptors came from a woman in her sixties or seventies with COVID-19, enrolled during active disease. Each CDR3 is given with its conserved first and last residue. Each record gives: D gene, V gene, clone size, J gene, CDR3 protein, CDR3 DNA. D genes are given only for firm matches. Size values are once, few and many counts, or a class for expanded clones, and some rows have none.

.,TRBV19,.,TRBJ2-3,CASSIQLDKATDTQYF,TGTGCCAGTAGTATTCAGCTGGACAAGGCCACAGATACGCAGTATTTT
.,TRBV19,.,TRBJ1-5,CASTPMLNQPQHF,TGTGCCAGTACCCCCATGCTAAATCAGCCCCAGCATTTT
.,TRBV7-2,.,TRBJ1-2,CASSLERQGYGYTF,TGTGCCAGCAGCTTAGAACGGCAGGGCTATGGCTACACCTTC
.,TRBV5-1,.,TRBJ1-2,CASSLQRGDGYTF,TGCGCCAGCAGCTTGCAAAGGGGCGATGGCTACACCTTC
TRBD2,TRBV11-1,once,TRBJ2-3,CASNAGTSPDWDTQYF,TGTGCCAGCAACGCCGGGACTAGCCCTGATTGGGATACGCAGTATTTT
.,TRBV9,.,TRBJ1-1,CASSVVTGRGTEAFF,TGTGCCAGCAGCGTAGTCACAGGGAGGGGCACTGAAGCTTTCTTT
TRBD1,TRBV29-1,.,TRBJ1-2,CSAFSTGGYGYTF,TGCAGCGCTTTTTCGACAGGGGGCTATGGCTACACCTTC
TRBD1,TRBV4-3,.,TRBJ1-6,CASSQGTGGRGYNSPLHF,TGCGCCAGCAGCCAGGGCACAGGGGGCCGTGGGTATAATTCACCCCTCCACTTT
TRBD1,TRBV4-3,few,TRBJ1-4,CASSQVAKGQKNEKLFF,TGCGCCAGCAGCCAAGTAGCGAAGGGACAGAAGAATGAAAAACTGTTTTTT
.,TRBV6-6,.,TRBJ1-2,CASSYFQGPNYGYTF,TGTGCCAGCAGTTACTTCCAGGGCCCTAACTATGGCTACACCTTC
.,TRBV3-1/TRBV3-2,.,TRBJ1-1,CASSQGPGGENTEAFF,TGTGCCAGCAGCCAAGGTCCAGGAGGGGAAAACACTGAAGCTTTCTTT
.,TRBV28,.,TRBJ2-1,CASSLGGYEQFF,TGTGCCAGCAGTTTGGGGGGATATGAGCAGTTCTTC
.,TRBV20-1,.,TRBJ2-3,CSASDPLRGNTDTQYF,TGCAGTGCTAGTGATCCTTTGCGGGGCAACACAGATACGCAGTATTTT
TRBD1,TRBV9,.,TRBJ2-1,CASSVGDSFSEQFF,TGTGCCAGCAGCGTAGGGGACAGTTTCAGTGAGCAGTTCTTC
.,TRBV15,.,TRBJ2-1,CATSPQEAYNEQFF,TGTGCCACCAGCCCACAGGAAGCCTACAATGAGCAGTTCTTC
TRBD1,TRBV5-1,.,TRBJ2-7,CASSFGDRGHEQYF,TGCGCCAGCAGCTTCGGAGACAGGGGCCACGAGCAGTACTTC
.,TRBV3-1/TRBV3-2,.,TRBJ1-4,CASSQGRREKLFF,TGTGCCAGCAGCCAAGGGAGGAGAGAAAAACTGTTTTTT
TRBD1,TRBV6-4,.,TRBJ1-3,CASSEEGTGRDGSGNTIYF,TGTGCCAGCAGTGAAGAAGGGACAGGGCGGGATGGCTCTGGAAACACCATATATTTT
.,TRBV11-2,.,TRBJ2-5,CASSPMSGQETQYF,TGTGCCAGCAGCCCCATGTCCGGCCAAGAGACCCAGTACTTC
TRBD1,TRBV15,.,TRBJ2-1,CATIKPDRDNEQFF,TGTGCCACCATCAAACCGGACAGGGACAATGAGCAGTTCTTC
TRBD1,TRBV19,.,TRBJ1-2,CASSEQGANYGYTF,TGTGCCAGTAGCGAACAGGGGGCTAACTATGGCTACACCTTC
TRBD2,TRBV25-1,.,TRBJ2-7,CASSEGGDYEQYF,TGTGCCAGCAGTGAGGGAGGGGATTACGAGCAGTACTTC
.,TRBV7-2,.,TRBJ1-3,CASSLQGGGNTIYF,TGTGCCAGCAGCTTGCAGGGAGGAGGAAACACCATATATTTT
TRBD1,TRBV27,.,TRBJ1-2,CASSLYRGGVGYTF,TGTGCCAGCAGTTTATACAGGGGGGGCGTCGGCTACACCTTC
TRBD2,TRBV30,.,TRBJ2-1,CAWSVSWRGGYNEQFF,TGTGCCTGGAGTGTAAGTTGGCGGGGGGGCTACAATGAGCAGTTCTTC
.,TRBV18,.,TRBJ2-5,CASSPLNQETQYF,TGTGCCAGCTCACCACTTAATCAAGAGACCCAGTACTTC
TRBD1,TRBV28,.,TRBJ1-2,CASRPGTGGYGYTF,TGTGCCAGCAGACCCGGGACAGGGGGTTATGGCTACACCTTC
TRBD1,TRBV6-2/TRBV6-3,.,TRBJ2-7,CASSYVVGQDLGASYEQYF,TGTGCCAGCAGTTACGTGGTGGGACAGGATCTCGGGGCTTCCTACGAGCAGTACTTC
TRBD1,TRBV2,.,TRBJ1-6,CASSPPWLGTGDSPLHF,TGTGCCAGCAGTCCACCCTGGCTCGGGACAGGGGATTCACCCCTCCACTTT
TRBD1,TRBV4-1,.,TRBJ1-4,CASSQVRTGGEKLFF,TGCGCCAGCAGCCAAGTGAGGACAGGGGGCGAAAAACTGTTTTTT
.,TRBV19,.,TRBJ1-2,CASSSRRGSFGYTF,TGTGCCAGTAGTTCCCGCAGGGGTAGTTTTGGCTACACCTTC
.,TRBV7-8,.,TRBJ1-6,CASSLAANSPLHF,TGTGCCAGCAGCTTAGCTGCGAATTCACCCCTCCACTTT
.,TRBV7-3,.,TRBJ2-3,CASSFQGADTQYF,TGTGCCAGCAGCTTCCAGGGCGCAGATACGCAGTATTTT
TRBD2,TRBV6-5,.,TRBJ2-7,CASSYTGLAGGYEQYF,TGTGCCAGCAGTTACACAGGACTAGCGGGGGGGTACGAGCAGTACTTC
.,TRBV2,.,TRBJ2-7,CASSDQSIGDYEQYF,TGTGCCAGCAGTGACCAGTCCATAGGGGACTACGAGCAGTACTTC
.,TRBV5-6,few,TRBJ2-1,CASSIRINEQFF,TGTGCCAGCAGCATCAGAATCAATGAGCAGTTCTTC
TRBD1,TRBV6-6,.,TRBJ1-3,CASSRFGTGSSGNTIYF,TGTGCCAGCAGTCGCTTCGGGACAGGGAGCTCTGGAAACACCATATATTTT
.,TRBV6-9,.,TRBJ1-2,CASSYWEEPNYGYTF,TGTGCCAGCAGTTATTGGGAGGAACCTAACTATGGCTACACCTTC
.,TRBV5-1,.,TRBJ1-2,CASSLGQRTNYGYTF,TGCGCCAGCAGCTTGGGACAGAGGACTAACTATGGCTACACCTTC
.,TRBV5-4,.,TRBJ2-3,CASSLIGGADTQYF,TGTGCCAGCAGCCTCATCGGAGGGGCGGATACGCAGTATTTT
TRBD1,TRBV7-2,.,TRBJ2-7,CASSGQGYGYEQYF,TGTGCCAGCAGCGGACAGGGGTATGGCTACGAGCAGTACTTC
TRBD1,TRBV6-2/TRBV6-3,.,TRBJ1-2,CASSPDRVYGYTF,TGTGCCAGCAGCCCTGACAGGGTCTATGGCTACACCTTC
.,TRBV11-2,once,TRBJ2-1,CASTSTGRWNEQFF,TGTGCCAGCACTAGCACTGGCCGGTGGAATGAGCAGTTCTTC
.,TRBV5-1,.,TRBJ1-4,CASSLGQINEKLFF,TGCGCCAGCAGCTTGGGGCAGATTAATGAAAAACTGTTTTTT
.,TRBV13,.,TRBJ1-3,CASSFEPLAGNTIYF,TGTGCCAGCAGCTTCGAGCCGCTGGCTGGAAACACCATATATTTT
TRBD2,TRBV4-3,.,TRBJ2-7,CASSQERGDGSYEQYF,TGCGCCAGCAGCCAAGAACGGGGGGACGGCTCCTACGAGCAGTACTTC